This entry concerns a single T cell receptor (beta chain). This clonotype was picked up many times. What antigen it recognizes has not been identified. Base qualities are not provided; no much larger clone lies one nucleotide away. This record comes from a study of CD8+CD57+ T cells in acquired aplastic anemia listed by TCRdb under 2018. Looking at the study overall: Extracted DNA from sorted CD4+ and CD8+ cells averaged about 3 ug, ranging from 0.2 to 27.4 ug. A CD8+CD57+ expansion meant a frequency higher than the mean frequency seen in healthy subjects.

Patients chosen for sequencing had shown expansion of CD8+CD57+ cells by flow cytometry. All patients had severe acquired aplastic anemia diagnosed by International Study of Aplastic Anemia and Agranulocytosis and Camitta criteria. Patients had received no therapy at the time of blood sampling. In this study, sorted CD4+ and CD8+ T cells from the blood of healthy subjects and of severe aplastic anemia patients had their TCR repertoires deep-sequenced. In the USA, patient enrollment took place under clinicaltrials.gov protocols 00001620, 01623167, 00001397, 00071045, 00081523 and 00961064. Ficoll-Paque density gradient centrifugation was used to isolate peripheral blood mononuclear cells. CD4+ and CD8+ T cells were sorted by FACS or magnetic beads before DNA extraction. The paper's findings and limits, for the study overall: CD8+ Simpson's diversity did not differ significantly between patients and healthy controls (P=0.060). Roughly 30 CD8+ CDR3 sequences were found to be shared between patients and controls, but these sequences appeared to be highly expressed in patients and within the immunodominant clones of the patients.

CDR1 and CDR2 are read off the germline V gene (reference sequence) as LNHDA and SQIVND. From the cysteine up to the phenylalanine, the CDR3 has a length of 15 residues. Just the 45-base CDR3 DNA is kept, in frame starting at base 1. V sheds 2 bases and J sheds 0 bases, leaving 8 bases between their ends. Genomic DNA served as template for TCR beta VDJ combination and CDR3 sequence profiling. TCR repertoire sequencing was run on an Illumina HiSeq 2000. The authors' pipeline ran thus. TRBV/TRBJ rearrangement plots, CDR3 size and DJ length profiles, and Simpson's diversity index were used to evaluate the repertoires. The immunodominant clone was defined as the most abundant DNA sequence in deep sequencing data. CDR3 amino acid sequences were checked for sharing between subjects and were compared against published repertoires and the VDJdb database. The public reads were quality trimmed at Q25 with fastp and then assembled into clones with MiXCR by TCRdb, keeping productive beta chains. Identical CDR3 protein sequences are pooled into one entry, listed with their most common genes and DNA. For this entry, the V and J calls and clone size follow TCRdb and not the study's own pipeline. This sample has some 120,000 distinct CDR3 sequences in its table, and less than 50% of those were observed once. Of the sample, under 3% is held by the ten largest clones.

Sequenced input: sorted CD4+, CD8+, or CD8+CD57+ T cells (not recorded which) from PBMCs. The chain couples TRBV19 to TRBJ1-5, with no confident D gene call. This sequence originates from a human donor with aplastic anemia. The CDR3 reads as follows: CASSISGSSNQPQHF. The DNA sequence follows: TGTGCCAGTAGTATAAGTGGGTCTAGCAATCAGCCCCAGCATTTT. With the portions outside the CDR3 filled from the reference TRBV19 and TRBJ1-5 genes, the complete variable region becomes DGGITQSPKYLFRKEGQNVTLSCEQNLNHDAMYWYRQDPGQGLRLIYYSQIVNDFQKGDIAEGYSVSREKKESFPLTVTSAQKNPTAFYLCASSISGSSNQPQHFGDGTRLSIL.